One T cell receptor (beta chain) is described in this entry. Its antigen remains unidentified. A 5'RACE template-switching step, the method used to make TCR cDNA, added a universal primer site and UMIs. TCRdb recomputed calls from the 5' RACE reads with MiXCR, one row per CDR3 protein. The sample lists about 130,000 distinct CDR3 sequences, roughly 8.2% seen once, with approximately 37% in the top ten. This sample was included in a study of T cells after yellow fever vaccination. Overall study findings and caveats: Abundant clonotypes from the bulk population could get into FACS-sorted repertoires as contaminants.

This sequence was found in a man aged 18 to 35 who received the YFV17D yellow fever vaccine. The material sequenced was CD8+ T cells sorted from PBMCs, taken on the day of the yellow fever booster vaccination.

CDR3: CASSLTAGSYTF. In nucleotides, the CDR3 is TGTGCCAGCAGCTTGACCGCAGGGAGCTACACCTTC. The genes are TRBV7-9 and TRBJ1-2, with D possibly being TRBD1 (5 bases). The CDR3 contains 12 residues. Trimming took 3 bases from V and 9 from J, leaving 11 bases between them. Germline CDR1 is SEHNR and CDR2 is FQNEAQ (reference sequence).